This entry lists 18 T cell receptor beta chains sequenced from one sample in a study of blood T cells in healthy people across ages. Primers used in a second PCR of about 7 to 12 cycles were a sample-barcoded 5' primer and a J-beta primer mix. From the 5' RACE reads, TCRdb called clonotypes with MiXCR, one entry per CDR3 protein. The data show 600,000 to 1,000,000 distinct CDR3 sequences, 20% to 25% seen once. These sequences were also reported in another study, on T cells of mothers and their children.

Sequencing used blood. The receptors originated from a boy aged 10-17 years in good health.

The chain links TRBV4-3 to TRBJ2-5; 8 bases agree with TRBD1. Near its end, the DNA agrees better with TRBJ2-7, so the J call may be wrong. The germline V gene has CDR1 LGHNA and CDR2 YSLEER. The CDR3 is 15 amino acids. CDR3 nucleotides: TGCGCCAGCAGCCAGGTGGACAGGGTTGGCTACGAGCAGTACTTC. It translates to CASSQVDRVGYEQYF.

This chain links TRBV7-9 with TRBJ1-1, with 7 bases lining up with TRBD1. The CDR3 is 17 amino acids. J lost 6 bases, V lost 5 bases, and 18 bases had no gene match. Germline V lookup: CDR1 SEHNR, CDR2 FQNEAQ (reference sequence). The CDR3 region is CASSVTAPPGGAPEAFF. The CDR3 DNA reads TGTGCCAGCAGCGTTACCGCTCCGCCAGGGGGTGCCCCTGAAGCTTTCTTT.

V gene TRBV5-6 combines with J gene TRBJ2-7; a weak D match, TRBD2 (5 bases). The CDR3 is made up of 14 amino acids. CDR1 and CDR2 from the germline V gene are SGHDT and YYEEEE. Trimming shortened V by 2 bases and J by 4 bases, and 13 bases separated the two germline ends. CDR3 in DNA: TGTGCCAGCAGCTTTGTTCGGGGTGGGTACGAGCAGTACTTC. Translating gives CASSFVRGGYEQYF.

The rearrangement links TRBV11-1 to TRBJ2-5; D might be TRBD2 (5 bases). This CDR3 has 17 residues. Germline lookup yields CDR1 SGHAT and CDR2 FQDESV (reference sequence). The germline V and J ends were trimmed by 2 bases and 2 bases, with 18 bases remaining between them. The CDR3 DNA reads as TGTGCCAGCAGCTTACTCCCTGGCGGGCGTCCTCAAGAGACCCAGTACTTC. Translation gives CASSLLPGGRPQETQYF. Variable domain in full (rest from reference TRBV11-1 and TRBJ2-5): EAEVAQSPRYKITEKSQAVAFWCDPISGHATLYWYRQILGQGPELLVQFQDESVVDDSQLPKDRFSAERLKGVDSTLKIQPAELGDSAMYLCASSLLPGGRPQETQYFGPGTRLLVL.

The rearrangement uses TRBV7-9 and TRBJ2-7; 7 nucleotides align to TRBD2. CDR1 and CDR2 from the germline V gene are SEHNR and FQNEAQ (reference sequence). Unmatched junction bases numbered 6, after V lost 5 bases and J lost 2 bases. CDR3 size: 14 residues. DNA of the CDR3: TGTGCCAGCAGCACAGTGGGAGGGGCCTACGAGCAGTACTTC. It encodes CASSTVGGAYEQYF. The full variable domain, rest sourced from reference TRBV7-9 and TRBJ2-7, is DTGVSQNPRHKITKRGQNVTFRCDPISEHNRLYWYRQTLGQGPEFLTYFQNEAQLEKSRLLSDRFSAERPKGSFSTLEIQRTEQGDSAMYLCASSTVGGAYEQYFGPGTRLTVT.

This clonotype was recorded a few times. The chain combines TRBV29-1 with TRBJ2-5; the match to TRBD2 covers 8 bases. Germline V CDR1 and CDR2: SQVTM, ANQGSEA. Trimming cost V 5 bases and J 3 bases; bases outside gene matches: 11. There are 15 residues in the CDR3. CDR3 DNA: TGCAGCGTTAAATCGGGACTAGGAGAGGAAGAGACCCAGTACTTC. Protein product: CSVKSGLGEEETQYF.

In its sample, this clonotype was seen a few times. The rearrangement joins TRBV4-3 to TRBJ1-2; D is unclear. The CDR3 extends over 13 amino acids. V was pared by 0 bases and J by 6 bases, with 8 bases between. Germline CDR1 LGHNA, CDR2 YSLEER. Here the CDR3 reads CASSQDPRDGYTF. In nucleotides, the CDR3 is TGCGCCAGCAGCCAAGATCCGCGGGATGGCTACACCTTC.

This rearrangement joins TRBV18 to TRBJ2-3; a possible D gene is TRBD2 (5 bases). The length of the CDR3 is 14 residues. V lost 8 bases and J 3 bases, leaving 15 bases between the germline ends. The germline V gene has CDR1 KGHSH and CDR2 LQKENI. The CDR3 DNA is TGTGCCAGCCCCCCCCCGGGGTATACAGATACGCAGTATTTT. Residues: CASPPPGYTDTQYF.

There are a few counts of this clonotype. This chain connects TRBV7-2 to TRBJ1-5; D gene unclear. Deletions cut 1 base from V and 0 bases from J, with 7 bases between. The V gene's germline CDR1 is SGHTA and CDR2 FQGNSA. The CDR3 is 15 residues long. CDR3: CASSLVADSNQPQHF. CDR3 DNA sequence: TGTGCCAGCAGCTTAGTGGCAGATAGCAATCAGCCCCAGCATTTT.

This clonotype has a single count. The gene calls are TRBV4-2 and TRBJ2-1; D perhaps matches TRBD2 (5 bases). CDR3 length: 14 amino acids. Germline V lookup: CDR1 LGHNA, CDR2 YNFKEQ. V lost 0 bases to trimming and J lost 10 bases, with 13 bases between them. CDR3 residues: CASSQDFGVSEQFF. In DNA form, the CDR3 reads TGTGCCAGCAGCCAAGATTTCGGGGTTTCAGAGCAGTTCTTC.

The chain couples TRBV6-2 or TRBV6-3 to TRBJ2-6; a weak D match, TRBD2 (5 bases). Germline V CDR1 and CDR2: MNHEY, SVGEGT. The CDR3 totals 19 residues. V lost 7 bases and J 1 base, leaving 23 bases between the germline ends. In nucleotides, the CDR3 is TGTGCCAGCACCAAACGAGGGCCGCCTTTGCCATCTGGGGCCAACGTCCTGACTTTC. Amino acids: CASTKRGPPLPSGANVLTF.

The CDR3 DNA reads as TGTGCCAGCAGTTACCCAATTAGCGGGAGCGAAGATGAGCAGTTCTTC. Amino acid sequence: CASSYPISGSEDEQFF. The chain recombines TRBV6-2 or TRBV6-3 with TRBJ2-1; 9 nucleotides line up with TRBD2. This CDR3 has 16 amino acids. Unmatched junction bases numbered 10, after V lost 2 bases and J lost 8 bases. Germline CDR1 is MNHEY and CDR2 is SVGEGT.

V is TRBV27 and J is TRBJ2-7, with D unresolved. Trimming cost V 3 bases and J 6 bases, with 9 bases left between them. CDR3 length: 12 residues. Germline V CDR1 and CDR2: MNHEY, SMNVEV (reference sequence). In DNA form, the CDR3 reads TGTGCCAGCAGTTTGATGGGCGGCGAGCAGTACTTC. This sequence encodes CASSLMGGEQYF.

This clonotype was seen a few times. The chain couples TRBV27 to TRBJ2-3; 8 nucleotides agree with TRBD1. The CDR3 has 13 amino acids. Germline loops: CDR1 MNHEY, CDR2 SMNVEV (reference sequence). The V gene end was trimmed by 8 bases and the J gene end by 4 bases; junction bases not matched to a gene: 5. In DNA form, the CDR3 reads TGTGCCAGCGTGGACAGGGTTGCAGATACGCAGTATTTT. Translation gives CASVDRVADTQYF.

This clonotype has more than one count but fewer than ten. The chain has TRBV7-3 and TRBJ2-2; 11 bases match TRBD2. The CDR3 consists of 17 residues. Germline V CDR1 and CDR2: SGHTA, FQGTGA. The J segment lost 2 bases and the V segment lost 6 bases, leaving 8 bases of the junction unmatched. The DNA of the CDR3 is TGTGCCAGCAGGCTGACTAGCGGGACTTTTAACACCGGGGAGCTGTTTTTT. Its protein is CASRLTSGTFNTGELFF.

This clonotype has more than one count but fewer than ten. In nucleotides, the CDR3 is TGTGCCAGCAGCCGGGGCATCCGGGACGAGCAGTACTTC. This translates into CASSRGIRDEQYF. The chain carries TRBV7-6 and TRBJ2-7; TRBD1 or TRBD2 may be the D gene (5 bases each). V was pared by 5 bases and J by 5 bases, with 13 bases between. Looked up from germline, CDR1 is SGHVS and CDR2 is FNYEAQ. CDR3 length equals 13 residues.

V is TRBV4-1 and J is TRBJ2-1; D may be TRBD2 (6 bases). Trimming stripped 4 bases from V and 2 bases from J, with 12 bases between. Germline values: CDR1 MGHRA, CDR2 YSYEKL. The CDR3 runs 15 residues. CDR3 sequence: CASSPSSDTYNEQFF. The CDR3 DNA is TGCGCCAGCAGCCCTTCTAGCGACACCTACAATGAGCAGTTCTTC.

This clonotype was detected a few times. The rearrangement uses TRBV25-1 and TRBJ1-3; D remains ambiguous. The ends were cut back, 2 bases at V and 0 bases at J, with 8 bases in the middle. CDR1 and CDR2 (germline): MGHDK, SYGVNS. The CDR3 totals 15 residues. CDR3 coding DNA: TGTGCCAGCAGTGAACTGAGGAACTCTGGAAACACCATATATTTT. Amino acids: CASSELRNSGNTIYF.